The 21 T cell receptor beta chains below all came from one sample that was sequenced in a study of OX40 agonist ivuxolimab in advanced cancers. Library method: the immunoSEQ multiplex PCR assay. Sourced from immuneACCESS, this table was stored by TCRdb with only in-frame sequences that have V and J called. A share of the clones is absent; for the studies checked, an unresolved V gene accounts for under half, and the remainder has no known explanation. The sample profile shows 100,000 or so clones; about 91% of them were found once. In total, the top ten clones hold 0.5% to 0.65% of the sample. The source was CD4+ or CD8+ T cells sorted from blood, collected in a trial of the OX40 agonist ivuxolimab. These receptor sequences come from an adult with an advanced solid tumor such as melanoma, head and neck, liver or kidney cancer.

This chain links TRBV5-1 with TRBJ1-2, with TRBD1 as a possible D gene (5 bases). The V gene's germline CDR1 is SGHRS and CDR2 YFSETQ. Deletions cut 5 bases from V and 1 base from J, with 15 bases between. The CDR3 is made up of 15 amino acids. The CDR3 nucleotides are TGCGCCAGCAGGTCGAGGACACCGGGTAACTATGGCTACACCTTC. Translating it yields CASRSRTPGNYGYTF.

This chain links TRBV19 with TRBJ2-5; D is perhaps TRBD1 (6 bases). Germline values: CDR1 LNHDA, CDR2 SQIVND (reference sequence). Trimming took 3 bases from V and 1 from J, leaving 6 bases between them. The length of the CDR3 is 13 residues. For the CDR3, the DNA is TGTGCCAGTAGTATGGACAGCCAAGAGACCCAGTACTTC. It translates to CASSMDSQETQYF.

The gene calls are TRBV2 and TRBJ1-3, with D tentatively TRBD1 (5 bases). V was pared by 9 bases and J by 1 base, with 10 bases between. There are 13 residues in the CDR3. Germline CDR1 is SNHLY and CDR2 is FYNNEI. This CDR3 reads CARDTRSGNTIYF. For the CDR3, the DNA is TGTGCCAGGGACACCCGATCTGGAAACACCATATATTTT.

The chain uses TRBV11-3 and TRBJ2-1, with 7 nucleotides matching TRBD2. This CDR3 is 16 amino acids long. The germline V gene has CDR1 SGHNT and CDR2 YENEEA. V lost 4 bases to trimming and J lost 2 bases; unmatched junction nucleotides: 8. CDR3 nucleotides: TGTGCCAGCAGCTCGGTGCCTAGCGGTACCTACAATGAGCAGTTCTTC. Encoded protein: CASSSVPSGTYNEQFF.

J is TRBJ1-1 and V is TRBV2; 7 bases map to TRBD1. V gave up 3 bases and J gave up 1 base; unmatched junction bases: 5. Germline V gene lookup returns CDR1 SNHLY and CDR2 FYNNEI. CDR3 size: 15 residues. The CDR3 here is CASSDEGAGNTEAFF. CDR3 coding DNA: TGTGCCAGCAGTGATGAGGGGGCGGGGAACACTGAAGCTTTCTTT.

CDR3 nucleotide sequence: TGTGCCAGCAGGCACCCCCAGGGGAACATTCAGTACTTC. The encoded protein is CASRHPQGNIQYF. The chain has TRBV6-1 and TRBJ2-4, with D tentatively TRBD1 (6 bases). Germline CDR1 and CDR2: MNHNS and SASEGT. The CDR3 is 13 residues long. V shed 6 bases and J shed 7 bases, with 13 bases lying between them.

This rearrangement joins TRBV4-2 to TRBJ2-7; D unresolved. Germline assignment: CDR1 LGHNA and CDR2 YNFKEQ. V dropped 4 bases and J dropped 7 bases, with 8 bases sitting between them. The CDR3 covers 11 residues. As DNA, the CDR3 is TGTGCCAGCAGCCGGTCCGGGGAGCAGTACTTC. It encodes CASSRSGEQYF.

The chain combines TRBV27 with TRBJ1-5; 10 bases match TRBD1. The germline gives CDR1 MNHEY, CDR2 SMNVEV (reference sequence). V dropped 0 bases and J dropped 7; count of bases not matched to a gene: 6. This CDR3 has 16 residues. CDR3 bases: TGTGCCAGCAGTTTATCGGGGAGGACAGGGGGACAGCCCCAGCATTTT. It yields the protein CASSLSGRTGGQPQHF.

The V and J genes are TRBV11-3 and TRBJ1-5, with a weak D call TRBD1 (5 bases). CDR1 and CDR2 from the germline V gene are SGHNT and YENEEA. The V gene lost 5 bases and the J gene lost 1 base, with 18 bases spanning the gap. The CDR3 loop spans 17 amino acids. CDR3 nucleotide sequence: TGTGCCAGCAGCCCCCGGGCAGGGAAAGGAAGCAATCAGCCCCAGCATTTT. Translated, it gives CASSPRAGKGSNQPQHF.

This clone was counted between two and nine times. This sequence joins TRBV7-8 and TRBJ1-5; 8 bases map to TRBD1. Unmatched junction bases numbered 2, after V lost 4 bases and J lost 3 bases. The CDR3 length is 14 residues. CDR1 is SGHVS and CDR2 is FQNEAQ in the germline V gene. CDR3: CASSWDRNNQPQHF. The CDR3 DNA is TGTGCCAGCAGCTGGGACAGGAACAATCAGCCCCAGCATTTT.

The rearrangement joins TRBV7-3 to TRBJ2-7; 7 bases are shared with TRBD2. Germline V CDR1 and CDR2: SGHTA, FQGTGA. The length of the CDR3 is 14 residues. J was trimmed by 7 bases and V by 5 bases; bases with no gene match: 11. CDR3 residues: CASSPGLVEGEQYF. Written as DNA, the CDR3 is TGTGCCAGCAGCCCCGGACTAGTGGAAGGGGAGCAGTACTTC.

J is TRBJ2-3 and V is TRBV4-2, with 7 bases that match TRBD2. The V gene end was trimmed by 0 bases and the J gene end by 2 bases; junction bases not matched to a gene: 8. The CDR3 spans 17 residues. The germline CDR1 and CDR2 sequences are LGHNA and YNFKEQ. The CDR3 reads CASSQDLAGASTDTQYF. CDR3 bases: TGTGCCAGCAGCCAAGATTTGGCGGGAGCCTCCACAGATACGCAGTATTTT.

The rearrangement uses TRBV2 and TRBJ2-2; TRBD1 matches at 9 bases. Trimming removed 8 bases from V and 7 bases from J; junction bases left unmatched: 5. In germline, CDR1 is SNHLY, CDR2 FYNNEI. The CDR3 is 13 residues long. The CDR3 reads CASRNRGLGELFF. In DNA form, the CDR3 reads TGTGCCAGCCGCAACAGGGGGCTCGGGGAGCTGTTTTTT.

The chain couples TRBV4-1 to TRBJ2-3; 7 nucleotides align to TRBD2. With 1 base clipped from V and 4 bases from J, the junction kept 8 bases outside the gene matches. The CDR3 spans 16 residues. CDR1 MGHRA and CDR2 YSYEKL come from the germline V gene. The CDR3 sequence: CASSQVVRLAPDTQYF. CDR3 nucleotides: TGCGCCAGCAGCCAAGTAGTGAGACTAGCTCCAGATACGCAGTATTTT.

The V call is TRBV15, the J call TRBJ2-1; TRBD2 agrees at 13 bases. V gave up 6 bases and J gave up 5 bases; unmatched junction bases: 1. Germline CDR1 is LNHNV and CDR2 is YYDKDF (reference sequence). This CDR3 contains 14 residues. The CDR3 coding sequence is TGTGCCACCAGGACTAGCGGGGGGAACAATGAGCAGTTCTTC. It translates to CATRTSGGNNEQFF.

The V call is TRBV9, the J call TRBJ2-3, with D tentatively TRBD2 (6 bases). The CDR3 is made up of 13 amino acids. Germline loops: CDR1 SGDLS, CDR2 YYNGEE. V shed 4 bases and J shed 6 bases, with 12 bases lying between them. The CDR3 is CASSPTSSDTQYF. CDR3 sequence (DNA): TGTGCCAGCAGCCCAACTAGCAGCGATACGCAGTATTTT.

The chain uses TRBV23-1 and TRBJ1-2; perhaps TRBD1 as D (6 bases). Being an ORF, TRBV23-1 has a function that is uncertain. This CDR3 spans 14 amino acids. V shed 4 bases and J shed 2 bases, with 11 bases lying between them. The CDR3 here is CASSPSGTNYGYTF. DNA for the CDR3: TGCGCCAGCAGTCCGTCCGGGACAAACTATGGCTACACCTTC.

The chain uses TRBV5-8 and TRBJ2-1; TRBD2 aligns across 9 bases. V lost 3 bases to trimming and J lost 3 bases; unmatched junction nucleotides: 7. CDR3 size: 16 residues. CDR1 and CDR2 (germline): SGHTS, YDEGEE. CDR3: CASSSGLAGLYNEQFF. The DNA of the CDR3 is TGTGCCAGCAGCTCGGGCCTAGCGGGACTCTACAATGAGCAGTTCTTC.

V and J are TRBV5-6 and TRBJ2-4, with D hard to call. CDR3 size: 15 residues. The germline V and J ends were trimmed by 4 bases and 1 base, with 12 bases remaining between them. Germline V lookup: CDR1 SGHDT, CDR2 YYEEEE. The CDR3 bases are TGTGCCAGCAGCATATCGCACGGGGCCAAAAACATTCAGTACTTC. This sequence encodes CASSISHGAKNIQYF.

The chain carries TRBV4-3 and TRBJ2-5, with D unclear. The ends were cut back, 4 bases at V and 5 bases at J, with 20 bases in the middle. The germline gives CDR1 LGHNA, CDR2 YSLEER. CDR3 length equals 16 residues. The DNA of the CDR3 is TGCGCCAGCAGCCCCTTGCCCAGCAGTCTCGGCGAGACCCAGTACTTC. Translated: CASSPLPSSLGETQYF.

This sequence joins TRBV18 and TRBJ1-4; D gene ambiguous. This CDR3 comprises 13 residues. CDR1 KGHSH and CDR2 LQKENI come from the germline V gene. V was clipped by 4 bases and J by 8 bases, with 11 bases between them. The chain's CDR3 is CASSQGIYEKLFF. The CDR3 DNA is TGTGCCAGCTCACAGGGAATTTACGAAAAACTGTTTTTT.